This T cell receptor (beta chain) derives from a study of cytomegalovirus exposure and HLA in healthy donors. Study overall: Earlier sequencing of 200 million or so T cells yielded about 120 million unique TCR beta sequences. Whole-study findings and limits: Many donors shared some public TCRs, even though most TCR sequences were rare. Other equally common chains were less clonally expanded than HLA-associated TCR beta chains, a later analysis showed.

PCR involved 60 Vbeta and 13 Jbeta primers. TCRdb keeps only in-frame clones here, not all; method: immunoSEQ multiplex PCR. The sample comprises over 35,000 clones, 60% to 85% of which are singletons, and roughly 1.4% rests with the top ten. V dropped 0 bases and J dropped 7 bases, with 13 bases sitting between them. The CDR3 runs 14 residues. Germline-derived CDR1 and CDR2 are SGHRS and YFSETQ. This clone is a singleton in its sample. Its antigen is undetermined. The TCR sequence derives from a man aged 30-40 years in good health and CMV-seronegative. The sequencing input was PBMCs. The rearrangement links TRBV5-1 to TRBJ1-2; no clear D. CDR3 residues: CASSLVGNQRGYTF. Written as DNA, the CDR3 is TGCGCCAGCAGCTTGGTTGGCAATCAGCGTGGCTACACCTTC. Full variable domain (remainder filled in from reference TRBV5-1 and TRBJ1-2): KAGVTQTPRYLIKTRGQQVTLSCSPISGHRSVSWYQQTPGQGLQFLFEYFSETQRNKGNFPGRFSGRQFSNSRSEMNVSTLELGDSALYLCASSLVGNQRGYTFGSGTRLTVV.